The rows below give T cell receptor beta chains drawn from one sample of a study of blood T cell repertoires in COVID-19. Method: immunoSEQ multiplex PCR; TCRdb's copy keeps in-frame clones and lacks some. Of about 120,000 clones listed, 77% are singletons. The sample consisted of peripheral blood. The origin of the receptors is a human donor in a cohort sampled during active COVID-19. The CDR3 runs from the conserved cysteine through the conserved F or W. The order of the fields is V gene, CDR3 protein.

>TRBV28
CASRLMNTEAFF
>TRBV2
CASKYSGTGDTEAFF
>TRBV7-9
CAIGTGYSNQPQHF
>TRBV11-2
CASSLTGTGLHEQYF
>TRBV28
CASSLTEPEQYF
>TRBV5-4
CASSSDISYEQYF
>TRBV3-1/TRBV3-2
CASGLSAEQYF
>TRBV2
CASSEAGGTYTNYGYTF
>TRBV11-1
CASSSAAGSQETQYF
>TRBV24-1
CATSDCSGGAMREQYF
>TRBV10-3
CAISDLDYTDTQYF
>TRBV5-4
CASSLNPRDSAHNEQFF
>TRBV19
CASRAQGHYGYTF
>TRBV4-1
CASSQSQGAPTEAFF
>TRBV11-2
CASSLVGAGLRYF
>TRBV9
CASSVDPAVSGNTIYF